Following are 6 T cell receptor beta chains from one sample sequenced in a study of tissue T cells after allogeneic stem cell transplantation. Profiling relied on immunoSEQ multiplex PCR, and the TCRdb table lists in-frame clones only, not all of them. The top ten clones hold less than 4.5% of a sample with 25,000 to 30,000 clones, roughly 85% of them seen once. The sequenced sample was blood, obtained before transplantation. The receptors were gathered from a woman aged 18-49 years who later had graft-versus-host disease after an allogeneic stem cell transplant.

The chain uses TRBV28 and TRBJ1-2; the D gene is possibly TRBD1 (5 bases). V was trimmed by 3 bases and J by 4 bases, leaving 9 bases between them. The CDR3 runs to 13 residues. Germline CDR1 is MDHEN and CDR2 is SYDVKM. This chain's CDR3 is CASSFDGGYGYTF. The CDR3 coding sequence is TGTGCCAGCAGTTTTGATGGGGGCTATGGCTACACCTTC.

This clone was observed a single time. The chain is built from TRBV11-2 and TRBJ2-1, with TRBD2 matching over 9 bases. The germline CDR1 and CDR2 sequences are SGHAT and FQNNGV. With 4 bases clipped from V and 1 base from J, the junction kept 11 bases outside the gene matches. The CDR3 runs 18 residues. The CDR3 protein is CASSSVAGASGSYNEQFF. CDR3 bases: TGTGCCAGCAGCTCCGTAGCGGGGGCCTCCGGATCCTACAATGAGCAGTTCTTC.

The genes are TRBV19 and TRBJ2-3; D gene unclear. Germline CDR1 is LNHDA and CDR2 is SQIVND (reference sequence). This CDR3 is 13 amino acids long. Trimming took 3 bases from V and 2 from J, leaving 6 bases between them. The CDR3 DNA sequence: TGTGCCAGTAGTATTCCCACCACAGATACGCAGTATTTT. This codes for CASSIPTTDTQYF.

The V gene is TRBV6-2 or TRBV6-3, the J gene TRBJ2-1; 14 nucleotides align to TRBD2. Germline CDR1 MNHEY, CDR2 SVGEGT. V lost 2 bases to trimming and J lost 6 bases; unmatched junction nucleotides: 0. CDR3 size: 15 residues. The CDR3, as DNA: TGTGCCAGCAGTTACGGACTAGCGGGGGGCAATGAGCAGTTCTTC. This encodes CASSYGLAGGNEQFF.

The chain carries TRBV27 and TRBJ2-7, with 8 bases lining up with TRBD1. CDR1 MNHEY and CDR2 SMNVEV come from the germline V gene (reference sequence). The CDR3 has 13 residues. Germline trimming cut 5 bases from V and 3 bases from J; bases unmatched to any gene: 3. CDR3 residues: CASSPGTGYEQYF. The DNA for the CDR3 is TGTGCCAGCAGTCCCGGGACAGGCTACGAGCAGTACTTC.

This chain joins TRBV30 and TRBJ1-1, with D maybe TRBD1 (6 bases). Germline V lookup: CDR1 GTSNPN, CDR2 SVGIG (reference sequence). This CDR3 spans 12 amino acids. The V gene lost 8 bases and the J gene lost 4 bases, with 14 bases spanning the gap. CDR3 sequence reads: CAHRGGLTEAFF. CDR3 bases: TGTGCCCATAGAGGGGGACTCACTGAAGCTTTCTTT.